One and the same sample provided the 3 T cell receptor beta chains below, sequenced in a study of long-term antiretroviral therapy in people with HIV. Version v3.0 of the immunoSEQ assay was performed at survey level. The method was immunoSEQ multiplex PCR; TCRdb's version includes in-frame clones alone and lacks a portion of them. This table has 25,000 to 35,000 clones, around nine tenths appearing once. Here the sequenced sample was unsorted PBMCs, taken just over 5 years after starting antiretroviral therapy. Receptor source: a woman aged 40 to 55 with HIV.

The genes are TRBV27 and TRBJ2-7; D might be TRBD2 (6 bases). The germline V gene has CDR1 MNHEY and CDR2 SMNVEV (reference sequence). The CDR3 extends over 12 amino acids. Trimming removed 8 bases at V and 0 bases at J, with 8 bases between. CDR3 nucleotide sequence: TGTGCCAGCGGAGGGCTCTCCTACGAGCAGTACTTC. Its translation is CASGGLSYEQYF.

The V and J genes are TRBV11-2 and TRBJ2-7; TRBD2 matches 8 bases. Germline V CDR1 and CDR2: SGHAT, FQNNGV. J gave up 3 bases and V 5 bases, and 9 bases lay outside the gene matches. CDR3 length: 15 residues. CDR3 DNA: TGTGCCAGCAGCCCCACCACCGGGACTAGCTACGAGCAGTACTTC. Translating gives CASSPTTGTSYEQYF. The full variable domain, in which reference TRBV11-2 and TRBJ2-7 provide the parts outside the CDR3, is EAGVAQSPRYKIIEKRQSVAFWCNPISGHATLYWYQQILGQGPKLLIQFQNNGVVDDSQLPKDRFSAERLKGVDSTLKIQPAKLEDSAVYLCASSPTTGTSYEQYFGPGTRLTVT.

The chain recombines TRBV6-1 with TRBJ2-4; D is unresolved. The CDR3 covers 14 residues. Trimming took 3 bases from V and 1 from J, leaving 7 bases between them. Germline loops: CDR1 MNHNS, CDR2 SASEGT. CDR3 residues: CASSDGLAKNIQYF. DNA of the CDR3: TGTGCCAGCAGTGACGGGCTTGCCAAAAACATTCAGTACTTC.